The next 17 T cell receptor beta chains were all read from a single sample in a study of OX40 agonist ivuxolimab in advanced cancers. The protocol was immunoSEQ multiplex PCR, while the TCRdb copy is restricted to in-frame clones and leaves out a portion. The sample gives about 10,000 clones, 60% to 70% of which show up once; 46% is in the top ten. The sample was CD4+ or CD8+ T cells sorted from blood, taken in a trial of the OX40 agonist ivuxolimab. Every receptor here comes from an adult with an advanced solid tumor such as melanoma, head and neck, liver or kidney cancer.

This chain uses TRBV5-1 with TRBJ1-2; the D gene is possibly TRBD1 (5 bases). Germline V gene sequence: CDR1 SGHRS, CDR2 YFSETQ. This CDR3 region has 13 residues. Between the trimmed V and J ends, which lost 5 bases and 1 base, there was a span of 9 bases. The CDR3, as DNA: TGCGCCAGCAGACCTGACAGTAACTATGGCTACACCTTC. Amino acid sequence: CASRPDSNYGYTF.

The V and J genes are TRBV10-1 and TRBJ2-1, with D perhaps TRBD1 or TRBD2 (6 bases each). CDR1 is WNHNN, CDR2 SYGVQD, per germline (reference sequence). V was clipped by 0 bases and J by 0 bases, with 12 bases between them. This CDR3 is built from 17 residues. The CDR3 sequence is CASSESGGPPSYNEQFF. In DNA form, the CDR3 reads TGCGCCAGCAGTGAGTCTGGGGGGCCTCCCTCCTACAATGAGCAGTTCTTC.

The genes are TRBV7-9 and TRBJ2-7; D gene unclear. Deletions cut 1 base from V and 6 bases from J, with 7 bases between. The CDR3 runs 12 residues. CDR1 and CDR2 from the germline V gene are SEHNR and FQNEAQ (reference sequence). Written as DNA, the CDR3 is TGTGCCAGCAGCTTAGACGGGCGCGAGCAGTACTTC. Residues: CASSLDGREQYF.

J is TRBJ2-1 and V is TRBV7-9; no clear D. Germline CDR1 is SEHNR and CDR2 is FQNEAQ (reference sequence). The CDR3 extends over 16 amino acids. With 4 bases removed from V and 4 bases from J, the gap between germline ends came to 17 bases. The CDR3 is CASSSSYAVTYNEQFF. The DNA for the CDR3 is TGTGCCAGCAGCTCCAGTTATGCGGTTACGTACAATGAGCAGTTCTTC.

The chain is built from TRBV19 and TRBJ2-6, with D uncertain. This CDR3 comprises 15 residues. Germline CDR1 is LNHDA and CDR2 is SQIVND (reference sequence). The ends were cut back, 5 bases at V and 2 bases at J, with 10 bases in the middle. In DNA form, the CDR3 reads TGTGCCAGTAGTCCCACAGTTACTGGGGCCAACGTCCTGACTTTC. Amino acids: CASSPTVTGANVLTF.

The V gene is TRBV30, the J gene TRBJ1-5, with 12 bases lining up with TRBD1. With V trimmed by 0 bases and J by 6 bases, 6 bases remained unmatched. Germline-derived CDR1 and CDR2 are GTSNPN and SVGIG (reference sequence). The length of the CDR3 is 16 residues. DNA for the CDR3: TGTGCCTGGAGTGTCACCGGGACAGGGGGCGGTCAGCCCCAGCATTTT. This codes for CAWSVTGTGGGQPQHF.

The gene calls are TRBV4-2 and TRBJ2-1; D is possibly TRBD2 (6 bases). Trimming stripped 2 bases from V and 9 bases from J, with 11 bases between. This CDR3 has 13 residues. CDR1 and CDR2 (germline): LGHNA, YNFKEQ. Here the CDR3 DNA reads TGTGCCAGCAGCCAATTTAGCGGCATTGAGCAGTTCTTC. This gives the protein CASSQFSGIEQFF.

The V gene is TRBV5-5, the J gene TRBJ2-7; D remains unclear. The V and J ends lost 4 bases and 5 bases respectively, with 7 bases between them. This CDR3 is built from 11 residues. The germline CDR1 and CDR2 sequences are SGHKS and YYEKEE (reference sequence). The CDR3 region has the DNA TGTGCCAGCAGCCTAAAGGACGAGCAGTACTTC. Translated: CASSLKDEQYF.

The V call is TRBV27, the J call TRBJ1-1; D remains ambiguous. The V and J ends lost 3 bases and 4 bases respectively, with 12 bases between them. CDR1 is MNHEY, CDR2 SMNVEV, per germline (reference sequence). The CDR3 length is 14 residues. CDR3 in amino acids: CASSLFRESTEAFF. CDR3 DNA: TGTGCCAGCAGTTTGTTTCGGGAGAGCACTGAAGCTTTCTTT.

This clone has a single count. V and J are TRBV5-5 and TRBJ2-3; D call uncertain. The V gene's germline CDR1 is SGHKS and CDR2 YYEKEE (reference sequence). The germline V and J ends were trimmed by 3 bases and 6 bases, with 17 bases remaining between them. There are 15 residues in the CDR3. CDR3 DNA sequence: TGTGCCAGCAGCTCGACCCACCTACAAGGTGATACGCAGTATTTT. Its protein is CASSSTHLQGDTQYF.

The chain carries TRBV9 and TRBJ2-1; D not certain. Germline V gene lookup returns CDR1 SGDLS and CDR2 YYNGEE. V gave up 0 bases and J gave up 3 bases, with 10 bases separating them. The CDR3 is 15 amino acids. CDR3 protein: CASSVGSRDYNEQFF. CDR3 DNA: TGTGCCAGCAGCGTAGGAAGTAGAGACTACAATGAGCAGTTCTTC.

This clone was observed a few times. This chain joins TRBV7-8 and TRBJ2-7; 7 bases are a match to TRBD1. This CDR3 is built from 15 residues. Per germline, CDR1 SGHVS and CDR2 FQNEAQ. V lost 3 bases to trimming and J lost 2 bases; unmatched junction nucleotides: 7. CDR3: CASSFYRGSTYEQYF. CDR3 nucleotides: TGTGCCAGCAGCTTTTACAGGGGCTCCACCTACGAGCAGTACTTC.

The genes are TRBV7-9 and TRBJ1-1; D is perhaps TRBD1 (6 bases). This CDR3 comprises 14 residues. From germline, CDR1 is SEHNR and CDR2 FQNEAQ (reference sequence). Trimming cost V 3 bases and J 1 base, with 9 bases left between them. CDR3 residues: CASSLGGPNTEAFF. The CDR3 nucleotides read TGTGCCAGCAGCTTGGGGGGGCCGAACACTGAAGCTTTCTTT.

The chain joins TRBV7-6 to TRBJ2-3, with 8 positions matching TRBD2. The CDR3 covers 15 residues. The junction had 3 bases not matched to a gene; V was cut back by 2 bases and J by 2 bases. CDR1 SGHVS and CDR2 FNYEAQ come from the germline V gene. The CDR3 bases are TGTGCCAGCAGCTTAACACTAGCGGCCACAGATACGCAGTATTTT. Translation: CASSLTLAATDTQYF.

CDR3 protein: CASSLGSLAGAVYEQYF. CDR3 sequence (DNA): TGTGCCAGCAGCTTAGGTTCCCTAGCGGGAGCAGTTTACGAGCAGTACTTC. The gene calls are TRBV7-3 and TRBJ2-7; 10 positions match TRBD2. J lost 4 bases, V lost 2 bases, and 11 bases had no gene match. Germline V gene lookup returns CDR1 SGHTA and CDR2 FQGTGA. The CDR3 contains 17 residues.

This chain links TRBV28 with TRBJ1-5, with D perhaps matching TRBD1 (6 bases). Per the germline V gene, CDR1 is MDHEN and CDR2 is SYDVKM. CDR3 length equals 15 residues. Trimming took off 4 bases at V and 11 bases at J, with 21 bases between the two ends. CDR3 bases: TGTGCCAGCAGTTACATACAGGGTGGGGGGTCTTCCCAGCATTTT. It encodes CASSYIQGGGSSQHF. Supplemented by reference TRBV28 and TRBJ1-5, the full variable domain reads DVKVTQSSRYLVKRTGEKVFLECVQDMDHENMFWYRQDPGLGLRLIYFSYDVKMKEKGDIPEGYSVSREKKERFSLILESASTNQTSMYLCASSYIQGGGSSQHFGDGTRLSIL.

The count of this clone is one. The chain uses TRBV7-9 and TRBJ1-1; perhaps TRBD1 as D (6 bases). The CDR3 runs 12 residues. Germline V CDR1 and CDR2: SEHNR, FQNEAQ (reference sequence). The V end was cut by 5 bases, the J end by 6 bases, with 10 bases between. The CDR3 coding sequence is TGTGCCAGCAGCAAAGGGGGGGCTGAAGCTTTCTTT. Its protein product is CASSKGGAEAFF.